The present T cell receptor (beta chain) was sequenced within a study of blood T cell repertoires in COVID-19. Overall study context: In each case, the material was cDNA or gDNA derived from T cells, B-cell-depleted T cells, or PBMCs.

The assay was immunoSEQ multiplex PCR, and TCRdb's table has in-frame clones only and misses some. The table lists about 91,000 clones, 77% of them singletons, with roughly 10% in the top ten. Germline assignment: CDR1 KGHSH and CDR2 LQKENI. The CDR3 spans 16 residues. After removal of 2 bases from V and 7 bases from J, the junction contained 9 bases not matched to a gene. Sequenced input: peripheral blood. The V gene is TRBV18, the J gene TRBJ2-1; TRBD1 aligns across 9 bases. The source is a woman aged 80 or older with acute or convalescent COVID-19. The CDR3 sequence is CASSPSLDRGGNEQFF. CDR3 coding DNA: TGTGCCAGCTCACCATCTCTGGACAGGGGAGGGAATGAGCAGTTCTTC.